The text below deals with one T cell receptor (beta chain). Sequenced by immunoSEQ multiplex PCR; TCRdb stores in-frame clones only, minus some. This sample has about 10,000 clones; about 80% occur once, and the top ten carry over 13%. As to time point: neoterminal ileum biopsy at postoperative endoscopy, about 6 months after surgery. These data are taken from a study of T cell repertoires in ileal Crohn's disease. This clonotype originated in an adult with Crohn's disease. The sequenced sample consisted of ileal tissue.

The CDR3 sequence is CSVARDSTGELFF. CDR3 nucleotides: TGCAGCGTTGCTCGGGACAGCACCGGGGAGCTGTTTTTT. This chain connects TRBV29-1 to TRBJ2-2; the match to TRBD1 covers 7 bases. The germline V gene encodes CDR1 SQVTM and CDR2 ANQGSEA. The CDR3 totals 13 residues. V shed 4 bases and J 4 bases; nucleotides not matched to a gene: 3.